A single sample is the source of the 20 T cell receptor beta chains below, sequenced in a study of T-cell reconstitution after alpha-beta-depleted transplantation in children. Researchers prepared the TCRbeta library using unique molecular identifiers, the study reports. TCRdb fed the PCR reads into MiXCR, producing one record per CDR3 protein. The sample carries approximately 500,000 distinct CDR3 sequences, about 10% recorded once. The sequencing here drew on PBMCs, taken before TCRalphabeta/CD19-depleted stem cell transplant. These TCRs come from a child aged 2-15 years with inherited bone marrow failure, due to receive a stem cell transplant.

This clonotype was detected many times. The chain carries TRBV5-1 and TRBJ1-1; D may be TRBD1 (6 bases). The CDR3 covers 13 residues. CDR1 and CDR2 (germline): SGHRS, YFSETQ. V was pared by 2 bases and J by 8 bases, with 13 bases between. In DNA, the CDR3 is TGCGCCAGCAGCTTCGGGGGGCCGGCGGAAGCTTTCTTT. Its translation: CASSFGGPAEAFF. Complete variable domain (other parts from reference TRBV5-1 and TRBJ1-1): KAGVTQTPRYLIKTRGQQVTLSCSPISGHRSVSWYQQTPGQGLQFLFEYFSETQRNKGNFPGRFSGRQFSNSRSEMNVSTLELGDSALYLCASSFGGPAEAFFGQGTRLTVV.

This clonotype was found many times. The rearrangement links TRBV2 to TRBJ1-2; D perhaps matches TRBD1 (6 bases). V lost 8 bases and J lost 4, with 11 bases in between. Germline CDR1 is SNHLY and CDR2 is FYNNEI. The length of the CDR3 is 12 residues. The CDR3 region is CASRQEGYGYTF. The CDR3 bases are TGTGCCAGCCGACAGGAGGGCTATGGCTACACCTTC.

This clonotype was recorded at least ten times. The gene calls are TRBV10-3 and TRBJ2-3; a possible D gene is TRBD2 (5 bases). The germline V gene encodes CDR1 ENHRY and CDR2 SYGVKD. V lost 0 bases to trimming and J lost 5 bases, with 9 bases between them. This CDR3 is built from 14 residues. DNA of the CDR3: TGTGCCATCAGTGAGTCCCGGGCGGGAGATACGCAGTATTTT. This codes for CAISESRAGDTQYF.

This clonotype was seen at least ten times. This chain links TRBV29-1 with TRBJ2-7; D gene ambiguous. Germline lookup yields CDR1 SQVTM and CDR2 ANQGSEA. V lost 7 bases and J lost 3, with 10 bases in between. The CDR3 consists of 11 residues. Here the CDR3 DNA reads TGCAGCGCCTTAAGAGACTACGAGCAGTACTTC. It translates to CSALRDYEQYF.

At least ten counts were recorded for this clonotype. The chain employs TRBV12-3 or TRBV12-4 and TRBJ2-1; D unclear. V shed 2 bases and J shed 15 bases, with 14 bases lying between them. The CDR3 contains 12 residues. The CDR3 DNA follows: TGTGCCAGCAGTTTAAGGCCAGTCCCTGGGTTCTTC. Amino acids: CASSLRPVPGFF.

This clonotype was detected ten times or more. V and J are TRBV29-1 and TRBJ2-3; 7 bases agree with TRBD1. V trimming: 1 base; J trimming: 1 base; junction bases outside the gene matches: 2. This CDR3 is 14 amino acids long. The V gene's germline CDR1 is SQVTM and CDR2 ANQGSEA. The CDR3 is CSVEGQGRTDTQYF. The CDR3 DNA follows: TGCAGCGTTGAAGGACAGGGCCGCACAGATACGCAGTATTTT.

This clonotype was seen a handful of times. The chain employs TRBV12-3 or TRBV12-4 and TRBJ2-3; 7 positions agree with TRBD1. The length of the CDR3 is 15 residues. V shed 3 bases, J shed 0 bases, and the junction held 3 bases outside the gene matches. The CDR3 region has the DNA TGTGCCAGCAGTTTTCTGGGACAGAGCACAGATACGCAGTATTTT. Its translation: CASSFLGQSTDTQYF.

This rearrangement joins TRBV24-1 to TRBJ2-2; 7 positions agree with TRBD2. The V gene end was trimmed by 6 bases and the J gene end by 6 bases; junction bases not matched to a gene: 12. CDR1 KGHDR and CDR2 SFDVKD come from the germline V gene. The CDR3 covers 16 residues. The CDR3 DNA reads TGTGCCACCAGTACAGCCGCGGGAGAGGGGCCCGGGGAGCTGTTTTTT. Amino acids: CATSTAAGEGPGELFF.

Of note for this clonotype: A much larger clone is a single base away; this may be a read error. The gene calls are TRBV3-1 and TRBJ2-1, with 12 bases identical to TRBD2. This CDR3 has 15 residues. The V gene end was trimmed by 8 bases and the J gene end by 4 bases; junction bases not matched to a gene: 6. The germline V gene has CDR1 LGHDT and CDR2 YNNKEL (reference sequence). The CDR3 protein is CASQGTSGCYNEQFF. The CDR3 DNA sequence: TGTGCCAGCCAAGGGACTAGCGGGTGTTACAATGAGCAGTTCTTC.

This clonotype showed up just a few times. CDR3 DNA sequence: TGCAGCGTTCGAGAACGCCACCAAGAGACCCAGTACTTC. This gives the protein CSVRERHQETQYF. The V and J genes are TRBV29-1 and TRBJ2-5; D remains unclear. Germline V lookup: CDR1 SQVTM, CDR2 ANQGSEA. The CDR3 extends over 13 amino acids. V shed 5 bases and J shed 0 bases, with 10 bases lying between them.

In this sample, this clonotype turned up many times. The J gene is TRBJ2-4, the V gene TRBV28, with D uncertain. Germline CDR1 reads MDHEN; CDR2 reads SYDVKM. This CDR3 spans 15 amino acids. The V and J ends lost 5 bases and 1 base respectively, with 12 bases between them. Written as DNA, the CDR3 is TGTGCCAGCAGTGTCCTGTTGGGGGCCAAAAACATTCAGTACTTC. Translation gives CASSVLLGAKNIQYF.

This clonotype came up many times. The V call is TRBV5-1, the J call TRBJ1-2; 7 bases agree with TRBD1. This CDR3 comprises 14 residues. The junction had 3 bases not matched to a gene; V was cut back by 0 bases and J by 4 bases. Per the germline V gene, CDR1 is SGHRS and CDR2 is YFSETQ. The CDR3 protein is CASSLAEGAYGYTF. In DNA form, the CDR3 reads TGCGCCAGCAGCTTGGCAGAGGGGGCCTATGGCTACACCTTC.

This clonotype was seen a few times. The rearrangement uses TRBV20-1 and TRBJ1-4; possible D gene TRBD1, 5 bases. Germline CDR1 is DFQATT and CDR2 is SNEGSKA (reference sequence). The CDR3 has 14 amino acids. V lost 3 bases and J lost 4, with 12 bases in between. The CDR3 DNA reads TGCAGTGCTAGTTTCAGGGAGAATAATGAAAAACTGTTTTTT. This sequence encodes CSASFRENNEKLFF.

This clonotype came up many times. The chain is built from TRBV24-1 and TRBJ2-2; possible D gene TRBD2, 5 bases. The germline V gene has CDR1 KGHDR and CDR2 SFDVKD. V shed 8 bases and J shed 0 bases, with 9 bases lying between them. CDR3 length: 14 residues. In nucleotides, the CDR3 is TGTGCCACCACGACCGGGACGAACACCGGGGAGCTGTTTTTT. It codes for CATTTGTNTGELFF.

This clonotype showed up just a few times. V gene TRBV12-5 combines with J gene TRBJ1-1; D is unclear. V lost 6 bases and J lost 8, with 10 bases in between. The CDR3 has 11 residues. Germline V CDR1 and CDR2: LGHNT, FRNRAP. The CDR3 loop reads CASGIGEEAFF. CDR3 in DNA: TGTGCTAGTGGGATCGGGGAGGAAGCTTTCTTT.

This clonotype was recorded many times. The gene calls are TRBV20-1 and TRBJ1-6, with 9 positions matching TRBD1. The V and J ends lost 6 bases and 9 bases, in that order; junction bases with no gene match: 6. Germline assignment: CDR1 DFQATT and CDR2 SNEGSKA (reference sequence). CDR3 length: 13 amino acids. The CDR3 protein is CSAPTGGGSPLHF. CDR3 coding DNA: TGCAGTGCCCCCACAGGGGGCGGTTCACCCCTCCACTTT.

This clonotype was recorded many times. The DNA of the CDR3 is TGTGCCAGCAGTTTACGTCAGGGATACTACGAGCAGTACTTC. As protein: CASSLRQGYYEQYF. This chain links TRBV27 with TRBJ2-7; D may be TRBD1 (5 bases). The ends were cut back, 2 bases at V and 3 bases at J, with 11 bases in the middle. The CDR3 is 14 residues long. In germline, CDR1 is MNHEY, CDR2 SMNVEV (reference sequence).

The rearrangement uses TRBV19 and TRBJ2-1, with 7 bases fitting TRBD2. This CDR3 has 15 amino acids. Germline lookup yields CDR1 LNHDA and CDR2 SQIVND (reference sequence). V dropped 6 bases and J dropped 2; count of bases not matched to a gene: 7. In nucleotides, the CDR3 is TGTGCCAGTAGGCTAGGGACTACCACCTACAATGAGCAGTTCTTC. Protein: CASRLGTTTYNEQFF.

This clonotype was counted ten times or more. This rearrangement joins TRBV7-2 to TRBJ2-4; TRBD2 matches at 15 bases. The CDR3 sequence is 17 residues long. Unmatched junction bases numbered 10, after V lost 7 bases and J lost 6 bases. Germline CDR1 reads SGHTA; CDR2 reads FQGNSA. CDR3 sequence: CASTRTSGRAESNIQYF. In DNA form, the CDR3 reads TGTGCCAGCACGAGGACTAGCGGGAGGGCCGAATCAAACATTCAGTACTTC.

This clonotype was observed many times. This chain uses TRBV12-3 or TRBV12-4 with TRBJ2-1, with 8 positions matching TRBD2. V lost 6 bases and J lost 7; bases outside the gene matches: 2. The CDR3 has 12 residues. The chain's CDR3 is CASRAGANEQFF. The CDR3 DNA reads as TGTGCCAGCAGAGCGGGAGCGAATGAGCAGTTCTTC.